Below are 19 T cell receptor beta chains sequenced from a single sample in a study of T cells after yellow fever vaccination. TCRdb itself ran the 5' RACE reads through MiXCR, one entry per CDR3 protein. The sample carries 250,000 to 400,000 distinct CDR3 sequences, over 3.5% recorded once. Sample: PBMCs, taken 15 days after the yellow fever booster vaccination. Source of these receptors: a man younger than 35 who received the YFV17D yellow fever vaccine.

The chain has TRBV7-6 and TRBJ2-2; the match to TRBD2 covers 7 bases. The CDR3 sequence is 14 residues long. Per the germline V gene, CDR1 is SGHVS and CDR2 is FNYEAQ. V shed 6 bases and J 6 bases; nucleotides not matched to a gene: 7. The CDR3 bases are TGTGCCAGCAGTTCTATCACTAGCGCCGGGGAGCTGTTTTTT. Protein: CASSSITSAGELFF.

Many counts were recorded for this clonotype. The chain employs TRBV5-1 and TRBJ1-2; 7 nucleotides agree with TRBD1. V lost 4 bases and J lost 4; bases outside the gene matches: 7. Germline V CDR1 and CDR2: SGHRS, YFSETQ. The CDR3 runs 14 residues. The CDR3 region has the DNA TGCGCCAGCAGCATTACCGGGACAGTCTATGGCTACACCTTC. This encodes CASSITGTVYGYTF.

The chain carries TRBV7-2 and TRBJ1-6; 7 bases fit TRBD1. The ends lost 5 bases at V and 3 bases at J; junction bases unmatched: 7. The germline gives CDR1 SGHTA, CDR2 FQGNSA. CDR3 size: 16 residues. The CDR3, as DNA: TGTGCCAGCAGCCCCGGACAGGACCTCTATAATTCACCCCTCCACTTT. Translating gives CASSPGQDLYNSPLHF.

This clonotype showed up many times. The genes are TRBV4-3 and TRBJ1-1; maybe TRBD1 (5 bases). This CDR3 comprises 15 residues. The germline V gene encodes CDR1 LGHNA and CDR2 YSLEER. V gave up 0 bases and J gave up 4 bases, with 12 bases separating them. The CDR3 is CASSQDRIGGTEAFF. Here the CDR3 DNA reads TGCGCCAGCAGCCAAGATAGAATCGGGGGCACTGAAGCTTTCTTT.

This clonotype turned up a few times. The chain carries TRBV6-6 and TRBJ2-2; 8 bases map to TRBD2. After removal of 6 bases from V and 3 bases from J, the junction contained 12 bases not matched to a gene. This CDR3 region has 17 residues. Per germline, CDR1 MNHNY and CDR2 SVGAGI (reference sequence). DNA for the CDR3: TGTGCCAGCAGCGGACACGGGGGGGGGCTCGACACCGGGGAGCTGTTTTTT. Amino acids: CASSGHGGGLDTGELFF.

Only a few counts were recorded for this clonotype. The chain combines TRBV6-5 with TRBJ2-1; TRBD1 agrees at 9 bases. With V trimmed by 10 bases and J by 6 bases, 10 bases remained unmatched. CDR1 MNHEY and CDR2 SVGAGI come from the germline V gene. This CDR3 is 14 amino acids long. CDR3 protein: CATEAGTGTNEQFF. CDR3 nucleotides: TGTGCCACCGAGGCCGGGACAGGGACCAATGAGCAGTTCTTC.

This clonotype has only a few counts. The V gene is TRBV28, the J gene TRBJ2-2; 7 bases line up with TRBD1. Germline CDR1 MDHEN, CDR2 SYDVKM. The CDR3 sequence is 16 residues long. The trim removed 1 base at V and 5 bases at J, leaving 7 bases unmatched. CDR3 DNA: TGTGCCAGCAGTTTATCGTCCTCGGGACAGACCGGGGAGCTGTTTTTT. As protein: CASSLSSSGQTGELFF.

The chain's CDR3 is CASSLVGFSSDTQYF. For the CDR3, the DNA is TGTGCCAGCAGCTTAGTCGGTTTCAGTTCAGATACGCAGTATTTT. This sequence joins TRBV7-2 and TRBJ2-3, with no clear D. The CDR3 extends over 15 amino acids. In germline, CDR1 is SGHTA, CDR2 FQGNSA. V gave up 1 base and J gave up 4 bases, with 12 bases separating them.

V gene TRBV6-5 combines with J gene TRBJ2-3; 8 bases agree with TRBD2. This CDR3 region has 20 residues. The V gene end was trimmed by 2 bases and the J gene end by 3 bases; junction bases not matched to a gene: 19. Germline lookup yields CDR1 MNHEY and CDR2 SVGAGI. The CDR3 reads CASSYRRGKKSGGRTDTQYF. The DNA of the CDR3 is TGTGCCAGCAGTTACCGACGAGGCAAGAAAAGCGGGGGCCGAACAGATACGCAGTATTTT.

This clonotype was detected many times. The chain is built from TRBV6-2 or TRBV6-3 and TRBJ2-3; D ambiguous. CDR3 length: 13 amino acids. The V gene's germline CDR1 is MNHEY and CDR2 SVGEGT. The germline V and J ends were trimmed by 0 bases and 7 bases, with 8 bases remaining between them. As DNA, the CDR3 is TGTGCCAGCAGTTACTCGAACTCCCATACGCAGTATTTT. Amino acids: CASSYSNSHTQYF.

The chain recombines TRBV20-1 with TRBJ1-4; 7 bases are shared with TRBD1. The J segment lost 4 bases and the V segment lost 6 bases, leaving 5 bases of the junction unmatched. This CDR3 is 13 amino acids long. Germline CDR1 and CDR2: DFQATT and SNEGSKA (reference sequence). CDR3 residues: CSAPGQINEKLFF. CDR3 nucleotide sequence: TGCAGTGCCCCGGGACAGATTAATGAAAAACTGTTTTTT.

This clonotype was recorded a few times. This rearrangement joins TRBV5-1 to TRBJ2-3; maybe TRBD2 (5 bases). V was trimmed by 7 bases and J by 1 base, leaving 13 bases between them. Germline CDR1 and CDR2: SGHRS and YFSETQ. The CDR3 totals 14 residues. As DNA, the CDR3 is TGCGCCAGCGGAGATCCAGCGGGCACAGATACGCAGTATTTT. Translation gives CASGDPAGTDTQYF.

This clonotype appeared many times. This rearrangement joins TRBV11-2 to TRBJ2-1, with TRBD1 matching over 10 bases. Germline lookup yields CDR1 SGHAT and CDR2 FQNNGV. J lost 2 bases, V lost 2 bases, and 9 bases had no gene match. The CDR3 runs to 18 residues. The CDR3 protein is CASSLRSGQGFPYNEQFF. CDR3 in DNA: TGTGCCAGCAGCTTAAGATCGGGACAGGGGTTTCCCTACAATGAGCAGTTCTTC.

This clonotype was seen repeatedly, ten times or more. The CDR3 DNA reads as TGTGCCAGCAGCTCAAAGACAGGCTACGAGCAGTACGTC. Its translation is CASSSKTGYEQYV. The V call is TRBV7-9, the J call TRBJ2-7; D is perhaps TRBD1 (6 bases). The ends were cut back, 4 bases at V and 3 bases at J, with 10 bases in the middle. This CDR3 region has 13 residues. Germline loops: CDR1 SEHNR, CDR2 FQNEAQ (reference sequence).

Concerning this clonotype: One end of the junction is discordant with germline, which a read error may explain. The chain couples TRBV5-1 to TRBJ1-2; 7 bases align to TRBD1. The germline CDR1 and CDR2 sequences are SGHRS and YFSETQ. The CDR3 loop spans 12 amino acids. The CDR3 here is CASSFQGDGHTF. For the CDR3, the DNA is TGCGCCAGCAGCTTCCAGGGGGATGGCCACACCTTC.

The gene calls are TRBV24-1 and TRBJ2-2; tentatively, D is TRBD2 (6 bases). Per germline, CDR1 KGHDR and CDR2 SFDVKD. CDR3 size: 12 residues. Trimming cost V 9 bases and J 6 bases, with 10 bases left between them. The DNA for the CDR3 is TGTGCCACCCTTGGAGGGCCCGGGGAGCTGTTTTTT. Translating gives CATLGGPGELFF.

This clonotype was observed at least ten times. The chain carries TRBV12-3 or TRBV12-4 and TRBJ2-3; D remains unclear. CDR3 length equals 12 residues. V lost 3 bases and J lost 5, with 6 bases in between. The CDR3 protein is CASSFMGDTQYF. CDR3 nucleotide sequence: TGTGCCAGCAGTTTCATGGGAGATACGCAGTATTTT.

The rearrangement links TRBV12-3 or TRBV12-4 to TRBJ1-4; no firm D call. The ends were cut back, 1 base at V and 5 bases at J, with 17 bases in the middle. The CDR3 extends over 17 amino acids. The CDR3, as DNA: TGTGCCAGCAGTTTAGGCTCCCCGAAAGACCTAAATGAAAAACTGTTTTTT. As protein: CASSLGSPKDLNEKLFF.

This clonotype was counted at least ten times. J is TRBJ1-1 and V is TRBV10-3; possibly TRBD1 for D (6 bases). Deletions cut 6 bases from V and 6 bases from J, with 20 bases between. The CDR3 spans 15 residues. Germline V gene data show CDR1 as ENHRY and CDR2 as SYGVKD. Written as DNA, the CDR3 is TGTGCCATCAGGAGGGCCAGGGGAGAGGGCGCTGAAGCTTTCTTT. Its translation is CAIRRARGEGAEAFF.